The present T cell receptor (beta chain) was sequenced within a study of CD8+ T cells in alopecia areata. This CDR3 has 11 residues. Trimming cost V 5 bases and J 3 bases, with 4 bases left between them. Germline V gene lookup returns CDR1 MNHNY and CDR2 SVGAGI (reference sequence). As to treatment: oral pan-JAK inhibitor, 5-10 mg twice daily. PBMCs provided sorted CD4+ and CD8+ T cells. RNA extraction was followed by reverse transcription into cDNA, which acted as the sequencing template. The table came from immunoSEQ multiplex PCR; TCRdb's copy has only in-frame clones and leaves some out. The sample includes about 200,000 clones, 64% of them seen just once.

The chain recombines TRBV6-6 with TRBJ1-1, with unresolved D. The source of this sequence is a human donor with alopecia areata. The sample here was CD4+ T cells sorted from blood, taken at week 4, from a patient treated with tofacitinib. The CDR3 sequence: CASSQDTEAFF. The CDR3 DNA sequence: TGTGCCAGCAGTCAGGACACTGAAGCTTTCTTT.